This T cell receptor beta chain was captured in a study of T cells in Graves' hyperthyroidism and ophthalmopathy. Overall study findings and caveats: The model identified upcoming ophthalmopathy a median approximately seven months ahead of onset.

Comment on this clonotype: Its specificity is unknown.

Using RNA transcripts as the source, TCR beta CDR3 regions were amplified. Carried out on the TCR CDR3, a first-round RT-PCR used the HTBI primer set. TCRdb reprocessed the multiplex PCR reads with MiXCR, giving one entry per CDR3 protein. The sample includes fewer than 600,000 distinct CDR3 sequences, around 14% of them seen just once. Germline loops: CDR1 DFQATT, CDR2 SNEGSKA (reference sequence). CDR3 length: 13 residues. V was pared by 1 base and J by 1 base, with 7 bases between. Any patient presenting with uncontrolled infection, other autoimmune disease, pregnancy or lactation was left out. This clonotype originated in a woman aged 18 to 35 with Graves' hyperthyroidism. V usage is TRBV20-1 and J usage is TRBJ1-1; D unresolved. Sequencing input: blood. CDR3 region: CSARGKRNTEAFF. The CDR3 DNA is TGCAGTGCTAGAGGCAAGAGGAACACTGAAGCTTTCTTT.